This TCR beta chain appears in the sequencing data of a study of blood T cell repertoires in COVID-19. As for the study in general: Donors in the United States, Italy and Spain gave samples during acute or convalescent COVID-19.

Turning to this clone: One junction end does not reproduce the germline sequence, and a read error may be involved.

The assay was immunoSEQ multiplex PCR, and TCRdb's table has in-frame clones only and misses some. This sample has some 100,000 clones, with approximately 87% found just once. Germline V CDR1 and CDR2: MNHEY, SVGAGI. CDR3 length equals 13 residues. Sequencing was done on a sample of peripheral blood. The TCR sequence derives from a woman in her forties or fifties with acute or convalescent COVID-19. The chain employs TRBV6-5 and TRBJ2-7; 9 bases align to TRBD1. The CDR3, as DNA: TGTGCCACCACTTCTAGGGGACAGGGCCTCGGTGCCTTC. Its translation: CATTSRGQGLGAF.